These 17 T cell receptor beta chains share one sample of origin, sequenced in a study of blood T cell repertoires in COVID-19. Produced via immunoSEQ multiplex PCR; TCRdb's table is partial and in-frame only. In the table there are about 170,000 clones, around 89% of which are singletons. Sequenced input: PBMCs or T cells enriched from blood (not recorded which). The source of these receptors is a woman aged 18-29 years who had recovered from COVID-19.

CDR3 protein: CAISEPGGTSGTEQYF. In nucleotides, the CDR3 is TGTGCCATCAGTGAGCCGGGGGGGACTAGCGGGACCGAGCAGTACTTC. The chain uses TRBV10-3 and TRBJ2-7, with 13 bases lining up with TRBD2. The CDR3 contains 16 residues. From germline, CDR1 is ENHRY and CDR2 SYGVKD. The ends lost 2 bases at V and 6 bases at J; junction bases unmatched: 7.

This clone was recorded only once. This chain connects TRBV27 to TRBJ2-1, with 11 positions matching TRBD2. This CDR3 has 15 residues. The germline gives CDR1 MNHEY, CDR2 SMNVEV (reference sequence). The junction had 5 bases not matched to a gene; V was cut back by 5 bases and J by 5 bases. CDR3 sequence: CASSSGTSGHNEQFF. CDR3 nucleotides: TGTGCCAGCAGTAGCGGGACTAGCGGACACAATGAGCAGTTCTTC.

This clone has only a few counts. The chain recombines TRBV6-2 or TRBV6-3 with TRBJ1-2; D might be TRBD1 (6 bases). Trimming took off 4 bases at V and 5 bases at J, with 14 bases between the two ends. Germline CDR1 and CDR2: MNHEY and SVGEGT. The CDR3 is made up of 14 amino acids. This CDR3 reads CASSLQGLQYGYTF. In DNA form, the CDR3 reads TGTGCCAGCAGTTTACAGGGCCTCCAATATGGCTACACCTTC.

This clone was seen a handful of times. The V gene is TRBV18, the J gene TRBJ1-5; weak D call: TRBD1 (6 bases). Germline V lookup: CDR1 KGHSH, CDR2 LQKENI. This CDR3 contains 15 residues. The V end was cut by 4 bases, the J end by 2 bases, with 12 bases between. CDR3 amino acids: CASSLQGYGNQPQHF. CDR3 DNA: TGTGCCAGCTCACTACAGGGTTACGGCAATCAGCCCCAGCATTTT. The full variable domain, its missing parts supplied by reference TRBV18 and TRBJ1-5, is NAGVMQNPRHLVRRRGQEARLRCSPMKGHSHVYWYRQLPEEGLKFMVYLQKENIIDESGMPKERFSAEFPKEGPSILRIQQVVRGDSAAYFCASSLQGYGNQPQHFGDGTRLSIL.

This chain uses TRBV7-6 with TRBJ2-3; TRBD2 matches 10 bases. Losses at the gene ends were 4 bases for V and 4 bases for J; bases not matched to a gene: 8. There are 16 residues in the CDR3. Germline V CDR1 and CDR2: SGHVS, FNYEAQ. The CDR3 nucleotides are TGTGCCAGCAGCTGGGCCAGCGGGAGGGTGGCAGATACGCAGTATTTT. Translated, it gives CASSWASGRVADTQYF. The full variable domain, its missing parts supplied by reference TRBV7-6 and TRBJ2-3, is GAGVSQSPRYKVTKRGQDVALRCDPISGHVSLYWYRQALGQGPEFLTYFNYEAQQDKSGLPNDRFSAERPEGSISTLTIQRTEQRDSAMYRCASSWASGRVADTQYFGPGTRLTVL.

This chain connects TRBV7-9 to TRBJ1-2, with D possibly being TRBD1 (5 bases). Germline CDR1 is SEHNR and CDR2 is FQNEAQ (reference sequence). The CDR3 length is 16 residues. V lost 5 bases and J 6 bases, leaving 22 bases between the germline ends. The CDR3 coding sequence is TGTGCCAGCAGCCCTGGGGCTAGGAACCGGGGGGATGGCTACACCTTC. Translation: CASSPGARNRGDGYTF.

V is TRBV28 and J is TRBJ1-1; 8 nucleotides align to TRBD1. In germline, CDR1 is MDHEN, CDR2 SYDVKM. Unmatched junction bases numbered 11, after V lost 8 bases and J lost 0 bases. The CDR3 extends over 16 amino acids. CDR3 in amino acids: CASSAGGDLMNTEAFF. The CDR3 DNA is TGTGCCAGCTCTGCAGGGGGCGATCTTATGAACACTGAAGCTTTCTTT.

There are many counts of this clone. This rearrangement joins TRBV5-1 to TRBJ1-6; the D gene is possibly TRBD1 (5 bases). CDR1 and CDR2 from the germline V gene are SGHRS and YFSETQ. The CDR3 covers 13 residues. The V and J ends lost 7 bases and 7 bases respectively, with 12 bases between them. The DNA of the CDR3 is TGCGCCAGCGGGACTTACCTCAATTCACCCCTCCACTTT. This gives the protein CASGTYLNSPLHF.

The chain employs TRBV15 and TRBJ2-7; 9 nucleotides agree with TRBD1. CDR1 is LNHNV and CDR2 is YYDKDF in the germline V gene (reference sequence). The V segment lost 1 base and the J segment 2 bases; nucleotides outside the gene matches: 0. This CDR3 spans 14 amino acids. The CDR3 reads CATSRGQGAYEQYF. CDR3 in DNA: TGTGCCACCAGCAGAGGACAGGGGGCCTACGAGCAGTACTTC.

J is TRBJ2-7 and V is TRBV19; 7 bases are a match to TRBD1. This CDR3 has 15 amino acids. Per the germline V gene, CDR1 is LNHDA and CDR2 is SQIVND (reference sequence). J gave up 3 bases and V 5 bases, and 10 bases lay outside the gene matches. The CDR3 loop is CASSLRQGIIYEQYF. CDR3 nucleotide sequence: TGTGCCAGTAGTCTGCGACAGGGCATAATCTACGAGCAGTACTTC.

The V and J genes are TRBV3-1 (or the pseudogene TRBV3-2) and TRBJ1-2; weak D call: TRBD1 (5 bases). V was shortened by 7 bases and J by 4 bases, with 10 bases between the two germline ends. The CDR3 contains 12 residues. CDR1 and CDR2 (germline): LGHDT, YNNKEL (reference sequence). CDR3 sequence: CASTGMGYGYTF. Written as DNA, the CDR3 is TGTGCCAGCACAGGGATGGGCTATGGCTACACCTTC.

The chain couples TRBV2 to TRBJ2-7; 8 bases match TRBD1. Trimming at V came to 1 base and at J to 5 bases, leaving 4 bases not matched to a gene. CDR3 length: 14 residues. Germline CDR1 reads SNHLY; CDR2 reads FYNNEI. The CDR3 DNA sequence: TGTGCCAGCAGTGAAGGCAGGGGGCGCGACGAGCAGTACTTC. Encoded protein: CASSEGRGRDEQYF. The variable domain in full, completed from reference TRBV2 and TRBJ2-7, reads EPEVTQTPSHQVTQMGQEVILRCVPISNHLYFYWYRQILGQKVEFLVSFYNNEISEKSEIFDDQFSVERPDGSNFTLKIRSTKLEDSAMYFCASSEGRGRDEQYFGPGTRLTVT.

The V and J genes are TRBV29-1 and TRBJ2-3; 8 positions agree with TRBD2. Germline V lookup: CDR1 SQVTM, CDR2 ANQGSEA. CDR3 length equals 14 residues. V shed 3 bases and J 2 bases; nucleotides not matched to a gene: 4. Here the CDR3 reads CSVEVAGHTDTQYF. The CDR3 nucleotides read TGCAGCGTTGAGGTAGCGGGGCACACAGATACGCAGTATTTT.

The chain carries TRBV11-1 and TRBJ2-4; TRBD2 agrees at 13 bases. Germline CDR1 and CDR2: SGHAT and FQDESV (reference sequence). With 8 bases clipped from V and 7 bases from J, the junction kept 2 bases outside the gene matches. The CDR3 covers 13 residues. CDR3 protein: CASRLAGGNIQYF. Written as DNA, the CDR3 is TGTGCCAGCCGACTAGCGGGAGGTAACATTCAGTACTTC.

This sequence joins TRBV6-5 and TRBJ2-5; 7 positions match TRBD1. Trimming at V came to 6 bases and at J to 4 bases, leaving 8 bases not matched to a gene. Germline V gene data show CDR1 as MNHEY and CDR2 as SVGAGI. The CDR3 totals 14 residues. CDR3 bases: TGTGCCAGCAGCCGAACAGGGGCGGGAGAGACCCAGTACTTC. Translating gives CASSRTGAGETQYF.

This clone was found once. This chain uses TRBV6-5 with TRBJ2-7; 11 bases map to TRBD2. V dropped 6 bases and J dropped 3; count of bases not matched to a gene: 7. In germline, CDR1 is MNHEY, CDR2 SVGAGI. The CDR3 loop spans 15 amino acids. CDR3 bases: TGTGCCAGCAGACCCGGGACTAGCGGAAGCTACGAGCAGTACTTC. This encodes CASRPGTSGSYEQYF.

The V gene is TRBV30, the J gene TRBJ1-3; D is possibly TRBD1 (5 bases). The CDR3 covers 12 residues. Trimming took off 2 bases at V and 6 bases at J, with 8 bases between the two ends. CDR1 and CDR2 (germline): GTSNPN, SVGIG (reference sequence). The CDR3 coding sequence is TGTGCCTGGAGTCGCAGGGAAAACACCATATATTTT. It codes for CAWSRRENTIYF.